Described below is a single TCR beta chain sequence and its context. For the second PCR, which ran for about 6 to 11 cycles, a sample-barcoded 5' primer and a J-beta primer mix were used. TCRdb passed the 5' RACE reads through MiXCR, listing each CDR3 protein once. The top ten hold roughly 30% of the sample, which has approximately 670,000 distinct CDR3 sequences, around 38% seen once. Healthy Russian Caucasian donors spanned ages about 6 to 100 years. The sample belongs to a study of blood T cells in healthy people across ages. Germline-derived CDR1 and CDR2 are WSHSY and SAAADI. The CDR3 consists of 15 residues. The ends lost 5 bases at V and 1 base at J; junction bases unmatched: 7.

This rearrangement joins TRBV10-2 to TRBJ2-5, with TRBD2 matching over 7 bases. This clonotype originated in a man older than 75 in good health. The sample was blood. CDR3 protein: CASSSRDYPQETQYF. The CDR3 DNA is TGCGCCAGCAGTTCTCGGGACTACCCCCAAGAGACCCAGTACTTC.